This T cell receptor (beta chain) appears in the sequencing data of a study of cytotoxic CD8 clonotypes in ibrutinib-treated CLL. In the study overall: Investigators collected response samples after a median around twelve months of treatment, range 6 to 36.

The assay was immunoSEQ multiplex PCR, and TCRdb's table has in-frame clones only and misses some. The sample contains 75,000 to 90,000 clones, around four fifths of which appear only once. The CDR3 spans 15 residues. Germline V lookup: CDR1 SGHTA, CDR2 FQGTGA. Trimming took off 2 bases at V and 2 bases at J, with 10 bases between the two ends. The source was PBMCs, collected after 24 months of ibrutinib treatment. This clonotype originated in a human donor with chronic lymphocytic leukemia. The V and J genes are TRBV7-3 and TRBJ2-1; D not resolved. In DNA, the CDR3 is TGTGCCAGCAGCTTAGCCGCAGATACCTACAATGAGCAGTTCTTC. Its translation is CASSLAADTYNEQFF.